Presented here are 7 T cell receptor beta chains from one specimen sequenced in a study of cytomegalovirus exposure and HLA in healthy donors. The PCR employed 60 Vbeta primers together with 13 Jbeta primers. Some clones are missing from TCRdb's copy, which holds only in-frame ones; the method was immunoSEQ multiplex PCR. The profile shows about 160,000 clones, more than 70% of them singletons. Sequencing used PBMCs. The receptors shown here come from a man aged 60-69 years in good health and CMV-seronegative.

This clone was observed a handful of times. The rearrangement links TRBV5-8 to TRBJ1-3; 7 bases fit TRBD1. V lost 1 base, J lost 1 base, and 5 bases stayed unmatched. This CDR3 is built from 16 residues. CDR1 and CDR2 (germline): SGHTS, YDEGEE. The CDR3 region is CASSLTGRGSGNTIYF. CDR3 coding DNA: TGTGCCAGCAGCTTGACCGGCAGGGGGTCTGGAAACACCATATATTTT.

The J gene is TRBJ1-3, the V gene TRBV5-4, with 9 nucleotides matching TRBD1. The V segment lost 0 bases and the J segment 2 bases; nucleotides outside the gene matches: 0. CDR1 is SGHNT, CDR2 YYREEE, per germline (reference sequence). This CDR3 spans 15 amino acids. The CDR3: CASSLGTGAGNTIYF. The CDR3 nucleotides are TGTGCCAGCAGCTTGGGGACAGGGGCTGGAAACACCATATATTTT.

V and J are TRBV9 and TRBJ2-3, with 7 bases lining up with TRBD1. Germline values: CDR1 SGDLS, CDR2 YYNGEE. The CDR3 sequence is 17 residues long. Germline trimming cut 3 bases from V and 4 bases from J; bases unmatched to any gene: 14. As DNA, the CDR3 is TGTGCCAGCAGCGCCCGCGCCGGGACAGTCTCGGCAGATACGCAGTATTTT. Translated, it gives CASSARAGTVSADTQYF.

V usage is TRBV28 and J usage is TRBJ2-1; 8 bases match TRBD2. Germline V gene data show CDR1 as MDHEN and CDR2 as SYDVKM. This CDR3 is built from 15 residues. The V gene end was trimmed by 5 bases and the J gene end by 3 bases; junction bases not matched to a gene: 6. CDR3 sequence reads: CASSTLTSDYNEQFF. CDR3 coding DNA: TGTGCCAGCAGTACATTGACTAGCGACTACAATGAGCAGTTCTTC.

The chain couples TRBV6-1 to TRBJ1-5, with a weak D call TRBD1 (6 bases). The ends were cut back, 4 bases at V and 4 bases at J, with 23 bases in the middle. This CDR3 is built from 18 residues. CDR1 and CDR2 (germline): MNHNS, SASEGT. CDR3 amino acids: CASSVTGLGLRSNQPQHF. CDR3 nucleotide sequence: TGTGCCAGCAGTGTAACAGGGTTAGGTCTCAGGAGTAATCAGCCCCAGCATTTT.

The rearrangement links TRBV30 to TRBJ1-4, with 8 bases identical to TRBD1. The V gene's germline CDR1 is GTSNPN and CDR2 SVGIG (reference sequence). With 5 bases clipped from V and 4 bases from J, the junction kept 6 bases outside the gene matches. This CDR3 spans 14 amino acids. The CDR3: CAWGQGGGNEKLFF. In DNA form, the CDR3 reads TGTGCCTGGGGACAGGGAGGCGGTAATGAAAAACTGTTTTTT. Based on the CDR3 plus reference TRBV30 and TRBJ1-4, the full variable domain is SQTIHQWPATLVQPVGSPLSLECTVEGTSNPNLYWYRQAAGRGLQLLFYSVGIGQISSEVPQNLSASRPQDRQFILSSKKLLLSDSGFYLCAWGQGGGNEKLFFGSGTQLSVL.

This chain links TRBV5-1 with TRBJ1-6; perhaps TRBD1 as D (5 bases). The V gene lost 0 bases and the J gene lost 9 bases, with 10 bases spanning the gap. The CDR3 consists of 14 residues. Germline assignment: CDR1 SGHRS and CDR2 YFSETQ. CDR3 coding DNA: TGCGCCAGCAGCTTGGTTCAGGGTAGTTCACCCCTCCACTTT. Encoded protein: CASSLVQGSSPLHF.